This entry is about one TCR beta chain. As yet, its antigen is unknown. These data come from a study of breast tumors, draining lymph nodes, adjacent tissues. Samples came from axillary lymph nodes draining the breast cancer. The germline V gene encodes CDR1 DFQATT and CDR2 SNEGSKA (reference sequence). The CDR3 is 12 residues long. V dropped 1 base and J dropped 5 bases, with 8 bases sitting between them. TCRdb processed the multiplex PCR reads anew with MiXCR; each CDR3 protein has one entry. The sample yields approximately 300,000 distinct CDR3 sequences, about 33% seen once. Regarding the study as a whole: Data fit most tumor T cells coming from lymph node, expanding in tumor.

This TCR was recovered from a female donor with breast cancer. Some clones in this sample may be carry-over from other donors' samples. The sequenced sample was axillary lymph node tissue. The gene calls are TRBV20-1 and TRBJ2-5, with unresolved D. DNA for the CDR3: TGCAGTGCTAGAGCCCAACACGAGACCCAGTACTTC. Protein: CSARAQHETQYF.